This T cell receptor (beta chain) came from a study of blood T cell repertoires in COVID-19. Study context: There were acute and convalescent COVID-19 samples, and they came from the United States, Italy and Spain. Sources were T cells, B-cell-depleted T cells, or PBMCs; the material itself was cDNA or gDNA.

At least ten counts were recorded for this clone. In the original analysis: Counts of nucleated cells, estimated from reference gene primer amplification, were obtained. The data were produced by immunoSEQ multiplex PCR, yet TCRdb's version contains in-frame clones alone and is incomplete. V and J calls plus clone size are reproduced from that table; the DNA served to infer D and trimming. The data hold fewer than 200,000 clones, with over 70% observed a single time. The germline CDR1 and CDR2 sequences are SQVTM and ANQGSEA. CDR3 length equals 15 residues. Trimming pared 6 bases from V and 1 base from J, leaving 18 bases between.

Source material: peripheral blood. The origin of this receptor is a man aged 60-69 years with acute or convalescent COVID-19. The gene calls are TRBV29-1 and TRBJ1-1; no reliable D call. CDR3 DNA: TGCAGCGTCAAGAGCCCTGGCCGGGGGAACACTGAAGCTTTCTTT. As protein: CSVKSPGRGNTEAFF.